What follows are 32 T cell receptor beta chains derived from one specimen sequenced in a study of metastatic and nonmetastatic thyroid tumors. With MiXCR, TCRdb called clones anew from the PCR reads. The data contain about 41,000 clones, 24% of them singletons. There were no patients who had received any treatment before thyroid surgery. Sequences were obtained from tumor tissue. These receptors originate from a female donor with papillary thyroid cancer or a benign thyroid nodule (not recorded which). Some clones in this sample may be carry-over from other donors' samples.

This clone ranks as medium-sized. This chain links TRBV30 with TRBJ1-2; tentative D call: TRBD1 (6 bases). This CDR3 is 12 amino acids long. Germline V gene data show CDR1 as GTSNPN and CDR2 as SVGIG (reference sequence). Trimming removed 0 bases from V and 8 bases from J, with 10 bases in between. CDR3 region: CAWSVAGDGYTF. DNA of the CDR3: TGTGCCTGGAGTGTAGCAGGGGACGGCTACACCTTC. The whole variable domain, filled in from reference TRBV30 and TRBJ1-2, reads SQTIHQWPATLVQPVGSPLSLECTVEGTSNPNLYWYRQAAGRGLQLLFYSVGIGQISSEVPQNLSASRPQDRQFILSSKKLLLSDSGFYLCAWSVAGDGYTFGSGTRLTVV.

The V and J genes are TRBV3-1 and TRBJ1-2; D is perhaps TRBD1 (6 bases). This CDR3 region has 13 residues. Germline CDR1 reads LGHDT; CDR2 reads YNNKEL (reference sequence). Trimming pared 3 bases from V and 6 bases from J, leaving 11 bases between. CDR3 sequence (DNA): TGTGCCAGCAGCCAGGCATCAGGGGATGGCTACACCTTC. This translates into CASSQASGDGYTF.

The rearrangement joins TRBV19 to TRBJ1-1; 7 bases match TRBD1. V lost 6 bases to trimming and J lost 6 bases; unmatched junction nucleotides: 10. Looked up from germline, CDR1 is LNHDA and CDR2 is SQIVND (reference sequence). The CDR3 has 14 amino acids. The CDR3 nucleotides read TGTGCCAGTAGCCGGACAGGCGGAGGGGCTGAAGCTTTCTTT. This codes for CASSRTGGGAEAFF.

This clone was found many times. The rearrangement links TRBV20-1 to TRBJ1-3; 9 nucleotides match TRBD1. This CDR3 is 13 amino acids long. The V gene's germline CDR1 is DFQATT and CDR2 SNEGSKA (reference sequence). J gave up 4 bases and V 5 bases, and 3 bases lay outside the gene matches. CDR3 nucleotide sequence: TGCAGTGCTGGGACAGGGCAAGGAAACACCATATATTTT. It codes for CSAGTGQGNTIYF.

This clone has only a few counts. CDR3 sequence: CATSDAGTGIYEQYF. CDR3 DNA sequence: TGTGCCACCAGTGATGCCGGGACAGGGATCTACGAGCAGTACTTC. V is TRBV24-1 and J is TRBJ2-7, with 9 bases matching TRBD1. The CDR3 runs 15 residues. Germline V gene data show CDR1 as KGHDR and CDR2 as SFDVKD. With V trimmed by 3 bases and J by 3 bases, 5 bases remained unmatched.

At least ten counts were recorded for this clone. This chain uses TRBV10-3 with TRBJ2-3; 8 bases are a match to TRBD1. The CDR3 is 17 residues long. Germline assignment: CDR1 ENHRY and CDR2 SYGVKD. Trimming cost V 2 bases and J 6 bases; bases outside gene matches: 13. CDR3: CAISEDVGQGAWDTQYF. The CDR3 DNA sequence: TGTGCCATCAGTGAGGACGTGGGCCAGGGGGCATGGGATACGCAGTATTTT.

The chain recombines TRBV7-2 with TRBJ2-7; the match to TRBD1 covers 7 bases. V shed 5 bases, J shed 2 bases, and the junction held 9 bases outside the gene matches. Per the germline V gene, CDR1 is SGHTA and CDR2 is FQGNSA. The CDR3 covers 15 residues. The CDR3, as DNA: TGTGCCAGCAGCACCCCCCGGGACAGTCCCTACGAGCAGTACTTC. It translates to CASSTPRDSPYEQYF.

A remark on this clone: A much larger clone differs from this one at a single base, so this may be a read error. V gene TRBV5-6 combines with J gene TRBJ2-2; 7 bases match TRBD1. Germline CDR1 and CDR2: SGHDT and YYEEEE. The junction had 12 bases not matched to a gene; V was cut back by 6 bases and J by 4 bases. The CDR3 runs 16 residues. CDR3 coding DNA: TGTGCCAGCACATCCCGGGACAGCTCATCCACCGGGGAGCTGTTTTTT. As protein: CASTSRDSSSTGELFF.

This clone has at least ten counts. The junction and the germline gene differ at one end; a read error may be behind it. This chain joins TRBV12-3 or TRBV12-4 and TRBJ1-2, with a tentative D call TRBD1 (5 bases). CDR3 length equals 14 residues. CDR3 sequence: CVSGREAGLNGYTF. The CDR3 region has the DNA TGTGTCAGCGGGAGGGAGGCAGGGTTAAATGGCTACACCTTC.

This clone came up a few times. The chain employs TRBV5-1 and TRBJ2-7, with D maybe TRBD2 (6 bases). The germline V gene has CDR1 SGHRS and CDR2 YFSETQ. V was clipped by 0 bases and J by 1 base, with 23 bases between them. There are 19 residues in the CDR3. The CDR3 region has the DNA TGCGCCAGCAGCTTGGAGCGGTCGGGAGCTTTCCACGAATCCTACGAGCAGTACTTC. Amino acid sequence: CASSLERSGAFHESYEQYF.

The CDR3 bases are TGTGCCAGCAGCATGGGGACAGGGTGGAATTACGAGCAGTACTTC. It translates to CASSMGTGWNYEQYF. J is TRBJ2-7 and V is TRBV7-8; 9 bases align to TRBD1. The CDR3 runs to 15 residues. Germline lookup yields CDR1 SGHVS and CDR2 FQNEAQ. J lost 4 bases, V lost 5 bases, and 9 bases had no gene match.

This clone ranks as medium-sized. V gene TRBV12-3 or TRBV12-4 combines with J gene TRBJ1-1; the D is unclear. The germline V and J ends were trimmed by 5 bases and 10 bases, with 17 bases remaining between them. The CDR3 runs to 13 residues. The CDR3 DNA follows: TGTGCCAGCAGTGTTGATCAGTCAATTACAGCTTTCTTT. It is translated as CASSVDQSITAFF.

There are a few counts of this clone. The chain recombines TRBV28 with TRBJ1-1; no reliable D call. Between the trimmed V and J ends, which lost 3 bases and 6 bases, there was a span of 14 bases. The germline V gene encodes CDR1 MDHEN and CDR2 SYDVKM. The CDR3 loop spans 14 amino acids. CDR3 region: CASSFDLSVAEAFF. CDR3 nucleotide sequence: TGTGCCAGCAGTTTTGATTTGTCAGTTGCTGAAGCTTTCTTT.

This clone was observed a handful of times. This sequence joins TRBV5-1 and TRBJ2-1; D is possibly TRBD2 (6 bases). V was clipped by 1 base and J by 0 bases, with 8 bases between them. This CDR3 is 15 amino acids long. From germline, CDR1 is SGHRS and CDR2 YFSETQ. The CDR3 DNA reads as TGCGCCAGCAGCTTGATCGGGAGCTCCTACAATGAGCAGTTCTTC. It yields the protein CASSLIGSSYNEQFF.

J is TRBJ2-7 and V is TRBV6-1, with D tentatively TRBD2 (6 bases). V was pared by 5 bases and J by 0 bases, with 14 bases between. CDR3 length equals 15 residues. Germline CDR1 MNHNS, CDR2 SASEGT. This CDR3 is CASSRSGTSSYEQYF. In nucleotides, the CDR3 is TGTGCCAGCAGTCGTAGCGGTACGAGCTCCTACGAGCAGTACTTC.

This chain connects TRBV5-1 to TRBJ2-1; 12 bases line up with TRBD2. The CDR3 contains 16 residues. Germline V gene data show CDR1 as SGHRS and CDR2 as YFSETQ. Trimming removed 5 bases from V and 5 bases from J; junction bases left unmatched: 8. The CDR3 sequence is CASRQTSGSSDNEQFF. Written as DNA, the CDR3 is TGCGCCAGCAGACAGACTAGCGGGAGCTCGGACAATGAGCAGTTCTTC.

This clone was counted at least ten times. The chain carries TRBV27 and TRBJ2-7; 10 bases map to TRBD1. V lost 6 bases, J lost 7 bases, and 12 bases stayed unmatched. The CDR3 consists of 15 residues. Germline values: CDR1 MNHEY, CDR2 SMNVEV (reference sequence). DNA for the CDR3: TGTGCCAGCAGCCGACAGGGGGCATTACTGAAAGAGCAGTACTTC. It specifies CASSRQGALLKEQYF.

This clone was seen only once. This chain connects TRBV3-1 to TRBJ1-2; 8 nucleotides line up with TRBD1. CDR3 length equals 14 residues. Germline V CDR1 and CDR2: LGHDT, YNNKEL (reference sequence). V trimming: 1 base; J trimming: 8 bases; junction bases outside the gene matches: 6. The CDR3 DNA is TGTGCCAGCAGCCAAGGACAGGGGCGCGGAGGCTACACCTTC. This sequence encodes CASSQGQGRGGYTF.

The gene calls are TRBV18 and TRBJ2-6; the D is unclear. With 1 base removed from V and 4 bases from J, the gap between germline ends came to 11 bases. The CDR3 has 16 residues. Germline V CDR1 and CDR2: KGHSH, LQKENI. CDR3 sequence reads: CASSPLDGLGANVLTF. The CDR3 nucleotides are TGTGCCAGCTCACCACTGGACGGGCTGGGGGCCAACGTCCTGACTTTC.

The V gene is TRBV3-1, the J gene TRBJ2-7, with D maybe TRBD1 (7 bases). The V end lost 6 bases, the J end lost 2 bases, and 11 bases lay between the germline ends. The CDR3 sequence is 13 residues long. CDR1 and CDR2 (germline): LGHDT, YNNKEL (reference sequence). The CDR3 is CASRRGTAYEQYF. CDR3 DNA: TGTGCCAGCAGACGGGGGACAGCCTACGAGCAGTACTTC.

This clone came up many times. The J gene is TRBJ2-2, the V gene TRBV6-4; 9 nucleotides line up with TRBD1. Germline V CDR1 and CDR2: MRHNA, SNTAGT. After removal of 10 bases from V and 0 bases from J, the junction contained 18 bases not matched to a gene. CDR3 length: 19 residues. The CDR3 sequence: CATTLNPGQGVSNTGELFF. DNA for the CDR3: TGTGCCACGACCTTAAATCCGGGACAGGGTGTTTCGAACACCGGGGAGCTGTTTTTT.

This chain joins TRBV27 and TRBJ2-1; 7 bases align to TRBD1. The V segment lost 3 bases and the J segment 4 bases; nucleotides outside the gene matches: 9. The germline V gene encodes CDR1 MNHEY and CDR2 SMNVEV (reference sequence). The CDR3 totals 16 residues. CDR3 bases: TGTGCCAGCAGTTTGGGGGCAGGGGGATTTTACAATGAGCAGTTCTTC. Translated, it gives CASSLGAGGFYNEQFF.

This clone was observed many times. The V gene is TRBV5-1, the J gene TRBJ2-4; D uncertain. The CDR3 has 16 residues. Germline CDR1 reads SGHRS; CDR2 reads YFSETQ. V was pared by 0 bases and J by 0 bases, with 10 bases between. The CDR3 region is CASSLGPELAKNIQYF. The CDR3 DNA sequence: TGCGCCAGCAGCTTGGGTCCAGAATTAGCCAAAAACATTCAGTACTTC.

This clone was seen only a few times. A much larger clone differs from this one at a single base, so this may be a read error. The sample carries other DNA sequences with the same CDR3. V gene TRBV12-3 or TRBV12-4 combines with J gene TRBJ2-2, with 7 bases identical to TRBD1. The CDR3 loop spans 14 amino acids. V dropped 5 bases and J dropped 6; count of bases not matched to a gene: 6. The CDR3 is CASSDRERSGELFF. The CDR3 region has the DNA TGTGCCAGCAGTGACAGGGAGAGGTCCGGGGAGCTGTTTTTT.

This clone was detected ten times or more. This sequence joins TRBV28 and TRBJ1-5; D not certain. Germline V gives CDR1 MDHEN, CDR2 SYDVKM. Deletions cut 3 bases from V and 2 bases from J, with 14 bases between. The length of the CDR3 is 16 residues. CDR3 in DNA: TGTGCCAGCAGTTTTATATGGGGTATAGGCAATCAGCCCCAGCATTTT. It codes for CASSFIWGIGNQPQHF. The whole variable domain, remainder taken from reference TRBV28 and TRBJ1-5, is DVKVTQSSRYLVKRTGEKVFLECVQDMDHENMFWYRQDPGLGLRLIYFSYDVKMKEKGDIPEGYSVSREKKERFSLILESASTNQTSMYLCASSFIWGIGNQPQHFGDGTRLSIL.

The sample holds many counts of this clone. V is TRBV12-5 and J is TRBJ2-3; the D gene is possibly TRBD2 (5 bases). Trimming shortened V by 3 bases and J by 4 bases, and 8 bases separated the two germline ends. The CDR3 consists of 13 residues. The germline gives CDR1 LGHNT, CDR2 FRNRAP. CDR3 residues: CASGLSEADTQYF. CDR3 nucleotides: TGTGCTAGTGGTTTATCGGAGGCAGATACGCAGTATTTT.

This chain links TRBV12-3 or TRBV12-4 with TRBJ2-7; 7 bases align to TRBD2. The CDR3 is 15 residues long. With V trimmed by 1 base and J by 7 bases, 10 bases remained unmatched. CDR3 sequence (DNA): TGTGCCAGCAGTTTAGAGGAGGGAGGGCCAGAAGAGCAGTACTTC. Amino acids: CASSLEEGGPEEQYF.

The rearrangement links TRBV20-1 to TRBJ2-1; 8 nucleotides agree with TRBD2. The V gene's germline CDR1 is DFQATT and CDR2 SNEGSKA (reference sequence). With V trimmed by 4 bases and J by 0 bases, 5 bases remained unmatched. This CDR3 contains 15 residues. The CDR3 region has the DNA TGCAGTGCTAAGACTAGCGCCCGCTCCTACAATGAGCAGTTCTTC. Translated: CSAKTSARSYNEQFF.

V is TRBV6-5 and J is TRBJ1-1; D may be TRBD1 (5 bases). CDR1 MNHEY and CDR2 SVGAGI come from the germline V gene. The CDR3 covers 14 residues. Trimming removed 1 base from V and 1 base from J, with 7 bases in between. Here the CDR3 DNA reads TGTGCCAGCAGTTACTACGGGGGGAACACTGAAGCTTTCTTT. Its protein product is CASSYYGGNTEAFF.

This clone was seen a handful of times. The chain joins TRBV6-2 or TRBV6-3 to TRBJ1-3; D not resolved. The CDR3 is 15 residues long. The V gene's germline CDR1 is MNHEY and CDR2 SVGEGT. The ends were cut back, 2 bases at V and 0 bases at J, with 8 bases in the middle. The CDR3 here is CASSYVESSGNTIYF. CDR3 nucleotides: TGTGCCAGCAGTTACGTCGAGAGCTCTGGAAACACCATATATTTT.

The sample holds many counts of this clone. This sequence may be a read error, since a much larger clone differs from it by one base. This sequence joins TRBV4-3 and TRBJ2-1; a possible D gene is TRBD2 (6 bases). CDR3 size: 13 residues. Germline V gene data show CDR1 as LGHNA and CDR2 as YSLEER. The CDR3 DNA sequence: TGCACCAGCAGCCAGCGGGTCTACAATGAGCAGTTCTTC. Amino acids: CTSSQRVYNEQFF.

The table lists this clone with many counts. The chain recombines TRBV3-1 with TRBJ1-2; D is perhaps TRBD1 (6 bases). The V and J ends lost 1 base and 3 bases respectively, with 12 bases between them. Germline-derived CDR1 and CDR2 are LGHDT and YNNKEL (reference sequence). The CDR3 runs 15 residues. The DNA of the CDR3 is TGTGCCAGCAGCCAAGTGGGGGGCCCCTACTATGGCTACACCTTC. Its protein product is CASSQVGGPYYGYTF.